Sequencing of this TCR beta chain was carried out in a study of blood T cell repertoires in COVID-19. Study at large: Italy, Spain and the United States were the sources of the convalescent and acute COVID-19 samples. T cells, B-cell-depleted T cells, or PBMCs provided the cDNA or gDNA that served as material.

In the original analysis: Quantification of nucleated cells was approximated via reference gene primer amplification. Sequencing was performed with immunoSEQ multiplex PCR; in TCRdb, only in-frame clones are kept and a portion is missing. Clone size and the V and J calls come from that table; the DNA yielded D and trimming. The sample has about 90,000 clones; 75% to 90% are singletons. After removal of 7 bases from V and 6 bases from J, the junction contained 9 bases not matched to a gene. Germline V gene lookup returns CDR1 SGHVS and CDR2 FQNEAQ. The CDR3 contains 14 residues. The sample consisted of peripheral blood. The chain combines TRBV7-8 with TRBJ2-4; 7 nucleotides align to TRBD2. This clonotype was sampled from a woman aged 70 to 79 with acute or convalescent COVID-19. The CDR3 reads CASNSGLVGNIQYF. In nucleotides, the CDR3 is TGTGCCAGCAACTCCGGACTAGTCGGAAACATTCAGTACTTC.